This T cell receptor beta chain was retrieved from a study of Ad26.COV2.S vaccination and SARS-CoV-2 variants. Study details: Participant was drawn from the COV1001 Ad26.COV2.S trial arm. Donor got 5x10^10 or 1x10^11 viral particles of Ad26.COV2.S. Study outcomes and limitations: Post-vaccination breadth of spike-specific CD8+ and CD4+ T cell responses was reportedly substantial.

Per the germline V gene, CDR1 is SGHAT and CDR2 is FQDESV (reference sequence). The V and J ends lost 6 bases and 1 base respectively, with 9 bases between them. The CDR3 is 13 amino acids. As for this clone: What it recognizes is unknown.

Described treatment: around 19 received Ad26.COV2.S at low or high dose, single or two shots; roughly five received placebo; per-sample allocation not given. After the first vaccine or placebo injection, samples were drawn on day 63. Assay: immunoSEQ multiplex PCR; the TCRdb copy retains only in-frame clones and omits some. The top ten clones hold more than 3% of a sample with approximately 420,000 clones, about 88% of them seen once. Sequenced material: peripheral blood, taken in a trial of Ad26.COV2.S vaccine versus placebo. The chain has TRBV11-1 and TRBJ2-5, with a possible D match to TRBD2 (7 bases). The TCR comes from a person aged 18-65 years who received the Ad26.COV2.S COVID-19 vaccine or a placebo. The CDR3 DNA follows: TGTGCCAGCAGAGGGGGGGCCCAAGAGACCCAGTACTTC. The encoded protein is CASRGGAQETQYF.